The next 15 T cell receptor beta chains were all read from a single sample in a study of blood T cell repertoires in COVID-19 (dated by TCRdb to 2020 to 2021). Library method: the immunoSEQ multiplex PCR assay. TCRdb took over this immuneACCESS table, retaining in-frame rearrangements with V and J assigned. Such tables are incomplete; in checked studies, under half of the missing clones stem from an unresolved V gene, and the remainder is unexplained. The sample yields about 310,000 clones; about 85% were counted once. The ten most abundant clones make up around 1.8% of the sample. The source material was PBMCs or T cells enriched from blood (not recorded which). These receptor sequences come from a young woman who had been exposed to COVID-19.

CDR3 protein: CASGTVSYGYTF. The CDR3 DNA follows: TGTGCTAGTGGAACAGTTAGCTATGGCTACACCTTC. The genes are TRBV12-5 and TRBJ1-2; D uncertain. V lost 6 bases and J 4 bases, leaving 9 bases between the germline ends. The germline gives CDR1 LGHNT, CDR2 FRNRAP. The CDR3 has 12 residues.

CDR3 in DNA: TGTGCCAGCACCCTGGGACAGGGTAACCAAGAGACCCAGTACTTC. Protein: CASTLGQGNQETQYF. The genes are TRBV28 and TRBJ2-5; 9 positions agree with TRBD1. The CDR3 extends over 15 amino acids. J gave up 0 bases and V 7 bases, and 6 bases lay outside the gene matches. CDR1 MDHEN and CDR2 SYDVKM come from the germline V gene. Full variable domain (missing parts from reference TRBV28 and TRBJ2-5): DVKVTQSSRYLVKRTGEKVFLECVQDMDHENMFWYRQDPGLGLRLIYFSYDVKMKEKGDIPEGYSVSREKKERFSLILESASTNQTSMYLCASTLGQGNQETQYFGPGTRLLVL.

V and J are TRBV5-1 and TRBJ2-3; no firm D call. The CDR3 has 16 residues. Germline-derived CDR1 and CDR2 are SGHRS and YFSETQ. V lost 0 bases, J lost 2 bases, and 13 bases lay in between. The CDR3 DNA reads as TGCGCCAGCAGCTTGGCCGGATTGCGGTTCACAGATACGCAGTATTTT. It is translated as CASSLAGLRFTDTQYF.

The rearrangement uses TRBV7-2 and TRBJ2-2; D might be TRBD1 (6 bases). There are 17 residues in the CDR3. Germline V gene lookup returns CDR1 SGHTA and CDR2 FQGNSA. Trimming removed 2 bases from V and 8 bases from J, with 21 bases in between. DNA for the CDR3: TGTGCCAGCAGCTTAAGAAGGGGGACACAAAACCCTGGGGAGCTGTTTTTT. Protein product: CASSLRRGTQNPGELFF.

This clone was seen only a few times. V usage is TRBV4-3 and J usage is TRBJ1-4; no definite D call. Germline CDR1 LGHNA, CDR2 YSLEER. V was cut by 8 bases and J by 5 bases, with 18 bases left in between. The CDR3 loop spans 15 amino acids. DNA for the CDR3: TGCGCCAGCGGAGCTTCCCCGGCTCAGAATGAAAAACTGTTTTTT. This encodes CASGASPAQNEKLFF.

The J gene is TRBJ2-5, the V gene TRBV9; no clear D. CDR1 is SGDLS and CDR2 is YYNGEE in the germline V gene. The CDR3 is made up of 12 amino acids. The V end lost 0 bases, the J end lost 5 bases, and 5 bases lay between the germline ends. CDR3 coding DNA: TGTGCCAGCAGCGTAGGGCAGGAGACCCAGTACTTC. Translation gives CASSVGQETQYF.

The chain has TRBV30 and TRBJ1-5, with D tentatively TRBD1 (6 bases). CDR1 GTSNPN and CDR2 SVGIG come from the germline V gene (reference sequence). V was shortened by 3 bases and J by 2 bases, with 11 bases between the two germline ends. This CDR3 comprises 14 residues. The CDR3 protein is CAWSRDMGNQPQHF. CDR3 nucleotide sequence: TGTGCCTGGAGCCGGGACATGGGCAATCAGCCCCAGCATTTT.

The CDR3 spells CASYSPSYNEQFF. The CDR3 coding sequence is TGTGCCAGCTATAGCCCCTCCTACAATGAGCAGTTCTTC. V usage is TRBV28 and J usage is TRBJ2-1; D remains ambiguous. CDR1 MDHEN and CDR2 SYDVKM come from the germline V gene. This CDR3 spans 13 amino acids. Trimming removed 8 bases at V and 0 bases at J, with 8 bases between.

The chain recombines TRBV23-1 with TRBJ2-7; D is undetermined. TRBV23-1 is assigned to the ORF class and has an uncertain function. Between the trimmed V and J ends, which lost 5 bases and 0 bases, there was a span of 17 bases. The CDR3 has 16 residues. The CDR3 DNA sequence: TGCGCCAGCAGTTACCCTTTCGGCAGGCCCTCCTACGAGCAGTACTTC. The encoded protein is CASSYPFGRPSYEQYF.

The chain employs TRBV12-5 and TRBJ1-1, with 12 bases identical to TRBD1. The CDR3 extends over 20 amino acids. Losses at the gene ends were 5 bases for V and 0 bases for J; bases not matched to a gene: 16. Germline V gene sequence: CDR1 LGHNT, CDR2 FRNRAP. In DNA, the CDR3 is TGTGCTAGTGGTCGACCTCCGGGACAGGGGGCTTCGGGTCTGAACACTGAAGCTTTCTTT. The encoded protein is CASGRPPGQGASGLNTEAFF. The variable domain in full, with the rest retrieved from reference TRBV12-5 and TRBJ1-1, is DARVTQTPRHKVTEMGQEVTMRCQPILGHNTVFWYRQTMMQGLELLAYFRNRAPLDDSGMPKDRFSAEMPDATLATLKIQPSEPRDSAVYFCASGRPPGQGASGLNTEAFFGQGTRLTVV.

J is TRBJ2-3 and V is TRBV7-3; 8 nucleotides align to TRBD2. The germline V gene encodes CDR1 SGHTA and CDR2 FQGTGA. Trimming took 5 bases from V and 2 from J; bases not matched to a gene: 9. This CDR3 is 16 amino acids long. The CDR3: CASSPASGGHTDTQYF. The DNA of the CDR3 is TGTGCCAGCAGCCCCGCCAGCGGGGGCCACACAGATACGCAGTATTTT. Supplemented by reference TRBV7-3 and TRBJ2-3, the full variable domain reads GAGVSQTPSNKVTEKGKYVELRCDPISGHTALYWYRQSLGQGPEFLIYFQGTGAADDSGLPNDRFFAVRPEGSVSTLKIQRTERGDSAVYLCASSPASGGHTDTQYFGPGTRLTVL.

The chain uses TRBV27 and TRBJ2-1; possibly TRBD2 for D (6 bases). Germline V CDR1 and CDR2: MNHEY, SMNVEV (reference sequence). This CDR3 is built from 13 residues. Trimming removed 3 bases at V and 10 bases at J, with 13 bases between. CDR3 nucleotide sequence: TGTGCCAGCAGTTTGGGGGGAAGGAGAGAGCAGTTCTTC. Amino acid sequence: CASSLGGRREQFF.

The V call is TRBV28, the J call TRBJ2-2; 10 bases match TRBD1. This CDR3 is built from 16 residues. J was trimmed by 5 bases and V by 5 bases; bases with no gene match: 8. Looked up from germline, CDR1 is MDHEN and CDR2 is SYDVKM. The CDR3 DNA reads as TGTGCCAGCAGTCTCGACAGGGGGCGGAATACCGGGGAGCTGTTTTTT. Its protein is CASSLDRGRNTGELFF.

The table lists this clone with a count of one. The chain uses TRBV28 and TRBJ2-6; possibly TRBD1 for D (7 bases). CDR3 length: 16 amino acids. The V gene's germline CDR1 is MDHEN and CDR2 SYDVKM. With 7 bases removed from V and 4 bases from J, the gap between germline ends came to 17 bases. Here the CDR3 reads CASTQGTPRGANVLTF. The CDR3 DNA reads as TGTGCCAGCACACAGGGGACTCCGCGAGGGGCCAACGTCCTGACTTTC.

This rearrangement joins TRBV19 to TRBJ2-7; 9 bases are a match to TRBD1. V dropped 4 bases and J dropped 6; count of bases not matched to a gene: 4. The CDR3 covers 13 residues. Germline V lookup: CDR1 LNHDA, CDR2 SQIVND (reference sequence). The CDR3: CASSRTGEGEQYF. As DNA, the CDR3 is TGTGCCAGTAGTAGGACAGGGGAGGGCGAGCAGTACTTC. Supplemented by reference TRBV19 and TRBJ2-7, the full variable domain reads DGGITQSPKYLFRKEGQNVTLSCEQNLNHDAMYWYRQDPGQGLRLIYYSQIVNDFQKGDIAEGYSVSREKKESFPLTVTSAQKNPTAFYLCASSRTGEGEQYFGPGTRLTVT.